These T cell receptor beta chains were read from a single sample in a study of cytomegalovirus exposure and HLA in healthy donors. The table came from immunoSEQ multiplex PCR; TCRdb's copy has only in-frame clones and leaves some out. The profile covers around 150,000 clones, with 70% to 85% appearing a single time and roughly 6.5% taken by the ten largest. The sample was PBMCs. The receptors derive from a man aged 50 to 60 in good health and CMV-seropositive. CDR3s include the opening cysteine and the closing phenylalanine or tryptophan. A D gene is named only where the DNA matches it firmly. Rows give clone size only sometimes, using once, few, many, or a class for an expanded clone.

clone_size,cdr3_length,v_call,d_call,j_call,cdr3_aa,cdr3_nt
.,17,TRBV25-1,TRBD1,TRBJ2-6,CASGGQGKDWGANVLTF,TGTGCCAGCGGAGGACAGGGGAAAGACTGGGGGGCCAACGTCCTGACTTTC
.,15,TRBV6-5,TRBD1,TRBJ2-5,CASSYQGQNQETQYF,TGTGCCAGCAGTTACCAGGGACAGAACCAAGAGACCCAGTACTTC
.,14,TRBV9,TRBD1,TRBJ1-5,CASSATGDNQPQHF,TGTGCCAGCAGCGCCACAGGGGACAATCAGCCCCAGCATTTT
.,15,TRBV4-1,TRBD1,TRBJ1-2,CASSQEGTGNYGYTF,TGCGCCAGCAGCCAAGAGGGGACAGGGAACTATGGCTACACCTTC
.,15,TRBV7-7,TRBD2,TRBJ2-5,CASSPLAGVQETQYF,TGTGCCAGCAGTCCTCTAGCGGGGGTACAAGAGACCCAGTACTTC
.,16,TRBV10-3,.,TRBJ2-1,CAISSRTNQWGNEQFF,TGTGCCATCTCCTCGAGGACTAACCAATGGGGCAATGAGCAGTTCTTC
once,16,TRBV5-6,.,TRBJ1-5,CASTAWSAGGNQPQHF,TGTGCCAGCACCGCTTGGAGTGCAGGGGGCAATCAGCCCCAGCATTTT
.,13,TRBV6-6,.,TRBJ1-1,CASSYGRGTEAFF,TGTGCCAGCAGTTACGGGAGGGGTACTGAAGCTTTCTTT
.,13,TRBV6-1,.,TRBJ1-5,CASSGTFNQPQHF,TGTGCCAGCAGTGGGACATTTAATCAGCCCCAGCATTTT
once,17,TRBV27,TRBD1,TRBJ1-5,CASRSLARQTGLQPQHF,TGTGCCAGCAGAAGTTTAGCTCGCCAGACAGGGCTTCAGCCCCAGCATTTT
.,13,TRBV19,TRBD1,TRBJ2-4,CASSPGTGPNQYF,TGTGCCAGTAGTCCCGGGACAGGGCCTAATCAGTACTTC
.,18,TRBV5-1,.,TRBJ2-7,CASSLGQGPRFSSYEQYF,TGCGCCAGCAGCTTGGGGCAGGGGCCCCGCTTCAGCTCCTACGAGCAGTACTTC
few,13,TRBV7-6,.,TRBJ2-2,CASSSVNTGELFF,TGTGCCAGCAGCTCCGTTAACACCGGGGAGCTGTTTTTT
.,15,TRBV7-7,.,TRBJ2-2,CASSARQGGTGELFF,TGTGCCAGCAGCGCTAGACAGGGAGGCACCGGGGAGCTGTTTTTT
.,15,TRBV7-2,TRBD1,TRBJ2-1,CASRFARGLYNEQFF,TGTGCCAGCAGGTTCGCCAGGGGGCTCTACAATGAGCAGTTCTTC
.,17,TRBV6-1,TRBD2,TRBJ2-3,CASSGWTSGGGTDTQYF,TGTGCCAGCAGTGGGTGGACTAGCGGGGGCGGTACAGATACGCAGTATTTT
few,14,TRBV5-6,.,TRBJ1-5,CASSPGGGFQPQHF,TGTGCCAGCAGCCCTGGAGGAGGGTTCCAGCCCCAGCATTTT
.,20,TRBV7-3,TRBD2,TRBJ2-2,CASSPTAGTSGNPNTGELFF,TGTGCCAGCAGCCCAACCGCCGGGACTAGCGGGAATCCGAACACCGGGGAGCTGTTTTTT